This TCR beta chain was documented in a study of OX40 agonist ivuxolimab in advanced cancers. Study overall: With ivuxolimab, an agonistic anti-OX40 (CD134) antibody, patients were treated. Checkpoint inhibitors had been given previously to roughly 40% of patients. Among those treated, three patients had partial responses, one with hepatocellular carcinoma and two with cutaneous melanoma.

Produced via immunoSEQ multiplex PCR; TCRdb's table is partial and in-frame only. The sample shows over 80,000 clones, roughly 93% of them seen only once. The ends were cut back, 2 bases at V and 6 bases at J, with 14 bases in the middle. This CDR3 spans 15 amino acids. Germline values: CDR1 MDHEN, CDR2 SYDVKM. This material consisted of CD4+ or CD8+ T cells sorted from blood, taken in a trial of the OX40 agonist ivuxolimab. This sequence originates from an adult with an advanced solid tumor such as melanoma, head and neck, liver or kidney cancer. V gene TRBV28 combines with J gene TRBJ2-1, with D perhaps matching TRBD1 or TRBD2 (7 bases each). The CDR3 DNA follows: TGTGCCAGCAGTTTAGAGCAGGGGGGGGCCAATGAGCAGTTCTTC. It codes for CASSLEQGGANEQFF.